This TCR beta chain emerged from a study of Graves' ophthalmopathy and Graves' hyperthyroidism. Using RNA transcripts, the TCR beta CDR3 regions were amplified. Investigators did first-round RT-PCR with HTBI primers, then second-round multiplex PCR. MiXCR, applied by TCRdb to the multiplex PCR reads, yields one record per CDR3 protein. The data show around 1,200,000 distinct CDR3 sequences, with 35% to 40% seen just once and roughly 10% held by the top ten. CDR3 length: 15 residues. Trimming removed 5 bases from V and 8 bases from J, with 18 bases in between. CDR1 and CDR2 from the germline V gene are SGHTA and FQGNSA.

The sequence was obtained from an adult man with Graves' hyperthyroidism. The rearrangement links TRBV7-2 to TRBJ2-2; D possibly corresponds to TRBD2 (6 bases). Material: peripheral blood or thyroid tissue (not recorded which). CDR3 sequence: CASSTSSQTGGELFF. CDR3 DNA: TGTGCCAGCAGCACTAGCAGTCAAACGGGGGGGGAGCTGTTTTTT. The variable domain in full, with the rest retrieved from reference TRBV7-2 and TRBJ2-2, is GAGVSQSPSNKVTEKGKDVELRCDPISGHTALYWYRQSLGQGLEFLIYFQGNSAPDKSGLPSDRFSAERTGGSVSTLTIQRTQQEDSAVYLCASSTSSQTGGELFFGEGSRLTVL.